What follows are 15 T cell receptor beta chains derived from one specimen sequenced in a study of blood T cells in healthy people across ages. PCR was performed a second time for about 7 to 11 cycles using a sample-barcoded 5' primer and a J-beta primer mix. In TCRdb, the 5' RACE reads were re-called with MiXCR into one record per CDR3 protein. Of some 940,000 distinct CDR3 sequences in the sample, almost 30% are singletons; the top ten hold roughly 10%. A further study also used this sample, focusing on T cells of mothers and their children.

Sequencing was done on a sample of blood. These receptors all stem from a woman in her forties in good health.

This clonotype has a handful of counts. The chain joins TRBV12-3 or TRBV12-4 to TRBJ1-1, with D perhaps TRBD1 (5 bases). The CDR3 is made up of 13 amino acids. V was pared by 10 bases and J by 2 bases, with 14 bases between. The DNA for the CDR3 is TGTGCCAACAGCCTGGGACGTAACACTGAAGCTTTCTTT. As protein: CANSLGRNTEAFF.

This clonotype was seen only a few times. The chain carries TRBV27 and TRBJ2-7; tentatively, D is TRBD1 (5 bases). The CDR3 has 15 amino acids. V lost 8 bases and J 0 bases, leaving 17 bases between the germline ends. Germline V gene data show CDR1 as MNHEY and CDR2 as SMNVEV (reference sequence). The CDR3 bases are TGTGCCAGCCGACCGACAGTTCCCTTCTCCTACGAGCAGTACTTC. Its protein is CASRPTVPFSYEQYF.

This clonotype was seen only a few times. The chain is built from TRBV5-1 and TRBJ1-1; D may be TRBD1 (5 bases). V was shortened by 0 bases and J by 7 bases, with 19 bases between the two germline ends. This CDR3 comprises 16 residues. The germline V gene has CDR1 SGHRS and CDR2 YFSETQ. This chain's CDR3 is CASSLGSGTPQGEAFF. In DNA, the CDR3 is TGCGCCAGCAGCTTGGGATCAGGCACCCCGCAGGGTGAAGCTTTCTTT. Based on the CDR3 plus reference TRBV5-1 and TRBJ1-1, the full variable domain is KAGVTQTPRYLIKTRGQQVTLSCSPISGHRSVSWYQQTPGQGLQFLFEYFSETQRNKGNFPGRFSGRQFSNSRSEMNVSTLELGDSALYLCASSLGSGTPQGEAFFGQGTRLTVV.

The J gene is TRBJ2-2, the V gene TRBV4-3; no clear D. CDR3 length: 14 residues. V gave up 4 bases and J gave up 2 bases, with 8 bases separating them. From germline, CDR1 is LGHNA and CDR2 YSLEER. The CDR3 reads CASSPDANTGELFF. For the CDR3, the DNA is TGCGCCAGCAGCCCGGACGCTAACACCGGGGAGCTGTTTTTT.

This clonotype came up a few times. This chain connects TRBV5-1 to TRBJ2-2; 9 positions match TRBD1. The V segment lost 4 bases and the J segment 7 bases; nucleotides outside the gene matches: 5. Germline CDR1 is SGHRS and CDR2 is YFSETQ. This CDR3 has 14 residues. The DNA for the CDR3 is TGCGCCAGCAGCACGGACAGGGGCTACGGGGAGCTGTTTTTT. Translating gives CASSTDRGYGELFF.

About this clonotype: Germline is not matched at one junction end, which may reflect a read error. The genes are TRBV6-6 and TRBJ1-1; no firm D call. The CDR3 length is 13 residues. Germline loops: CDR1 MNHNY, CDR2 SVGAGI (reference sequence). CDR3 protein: CANSYKENTEAFF. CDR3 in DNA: TGTGCCAACAGTTACAAGGAAAACACTGAAGCTTTCTTT.

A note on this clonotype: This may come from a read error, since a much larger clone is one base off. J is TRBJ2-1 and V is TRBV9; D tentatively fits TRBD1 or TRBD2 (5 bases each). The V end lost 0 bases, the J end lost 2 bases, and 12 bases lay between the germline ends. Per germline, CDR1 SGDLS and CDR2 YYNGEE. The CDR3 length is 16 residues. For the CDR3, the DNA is TGTGCCAGCAGCGTAGGACCGGGGCTGGCCTACAATGAGCAGTTCTTC. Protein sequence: CASSVGPGLAYNEQFF.

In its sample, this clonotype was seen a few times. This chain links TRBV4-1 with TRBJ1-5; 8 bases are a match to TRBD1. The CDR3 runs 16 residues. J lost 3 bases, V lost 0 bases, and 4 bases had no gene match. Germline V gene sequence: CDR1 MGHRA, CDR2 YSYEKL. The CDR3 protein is CASSQDGGQVNQPQHF. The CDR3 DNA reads TGCGCCAGCAGCCAAGATGGGGGACAGGTCAATCAGCCCCAGCATTTT.

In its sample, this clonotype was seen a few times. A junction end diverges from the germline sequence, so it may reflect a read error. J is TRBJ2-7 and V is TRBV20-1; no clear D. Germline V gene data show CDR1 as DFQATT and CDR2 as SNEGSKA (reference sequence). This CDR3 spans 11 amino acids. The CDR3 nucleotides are TGCAGCGCTACATGGGGTTACGAGCAGTACTTC. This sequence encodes CSATWGYEQYF.

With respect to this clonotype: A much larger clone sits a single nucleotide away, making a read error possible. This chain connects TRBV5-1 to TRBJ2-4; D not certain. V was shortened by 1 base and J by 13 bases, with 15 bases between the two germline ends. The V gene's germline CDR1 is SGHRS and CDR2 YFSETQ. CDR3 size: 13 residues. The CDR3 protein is CASSLPPADDQYF. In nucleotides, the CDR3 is TGCGCCAGCAGCTTGCCCCCCGCGGACGACCAGTACTTC.

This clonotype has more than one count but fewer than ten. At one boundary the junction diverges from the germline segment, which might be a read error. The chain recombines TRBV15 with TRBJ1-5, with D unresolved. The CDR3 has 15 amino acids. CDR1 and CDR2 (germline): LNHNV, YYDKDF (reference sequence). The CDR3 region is CATGRDNGNGQPQHF. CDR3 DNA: TGTGCCACCGGCAGAGATAACGGGAACGGTCAGCCCCAGCATTTT.

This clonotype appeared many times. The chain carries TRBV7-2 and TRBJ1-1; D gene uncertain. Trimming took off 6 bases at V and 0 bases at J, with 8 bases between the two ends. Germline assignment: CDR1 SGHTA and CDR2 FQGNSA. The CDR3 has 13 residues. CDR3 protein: CASSPRVNTEAFF. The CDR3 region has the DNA TGTGCCAGCAGTCCTCGAGTGAACACTGAAGCTTTCTTT.

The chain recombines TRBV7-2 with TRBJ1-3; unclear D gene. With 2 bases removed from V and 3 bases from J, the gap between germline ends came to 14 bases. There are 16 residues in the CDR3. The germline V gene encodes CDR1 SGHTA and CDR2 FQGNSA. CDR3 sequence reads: CASSLHRADLGNTIYF. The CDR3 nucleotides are TGTGCCAGCAGCTTACATCGGGCAGACCTTGGAAACACCATATATTTT. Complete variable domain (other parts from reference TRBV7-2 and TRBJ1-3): GAGVSQSPSNKVTEKGKDVELRCDPISGHTALYWYRQSLGQGLEFLIYFQGNSAPDKSGLPSDRFSAERTGGSVSTLTIQRTQQEDSAVYLCASSLHRADLGNTIYFGEGSWLTVV.

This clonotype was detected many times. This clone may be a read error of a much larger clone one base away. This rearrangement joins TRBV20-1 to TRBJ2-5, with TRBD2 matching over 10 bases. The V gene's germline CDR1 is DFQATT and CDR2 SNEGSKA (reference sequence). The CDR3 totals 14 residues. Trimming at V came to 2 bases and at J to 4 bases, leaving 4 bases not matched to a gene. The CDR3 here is CSARRAGGRETQYF. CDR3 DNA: TGCAGTGCTAGACGAGCGGGGGGGCGAGAGACCCAGTACTTC.

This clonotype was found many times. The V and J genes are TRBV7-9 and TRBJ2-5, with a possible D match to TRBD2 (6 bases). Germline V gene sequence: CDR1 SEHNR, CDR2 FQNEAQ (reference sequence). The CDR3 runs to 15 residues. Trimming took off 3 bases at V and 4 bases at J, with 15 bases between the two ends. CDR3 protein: CASSFPGTRGETQYF. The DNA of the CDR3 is TGTGCCAGCAGCTTCCCCGGGACTCGGGGAGAGACCCAGTACTTC. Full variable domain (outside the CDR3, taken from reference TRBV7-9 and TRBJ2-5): DTGVSQNPRHKITKRGQNVTFRCDPISEHNRLYWYRQTLGQGPEFLTYFQNEAQLEKSRLLSDRFSAERPKGSFSTLEIQRTEQGDSAMYLCASSFPGTRGETQYFGPGTRLLVL.